The clone carrying this T cell receptor (beta chain) came up many times. These data are taken from a study of T cells in Graves' hyperthyroidism and ophthalmopathy. TCR beta CDR3 sequences were amplified from RNA transcripts. HTBI primers drove first-round RT-PCR of the TCR CDR3. A single record per CDR3 protein comes from TCRdb applying MiXCR to the multiplex PCR reads. Seen here are roughly 380,000 distinct CDR3 sequences, 14% observed once, and the top ten hold 8% to 13%. The CDR3 covers 14 residues. Germline assignment: CDR1 SGHRS and CDR2 YFSETQ. V was trimmed by 3 bases and J by 1 base, leaving 9 bases between them.

Source material: blood. The chain is built from TRBV5-1 and TRBJ2-3; maybe TRBD2 (5 bases). The origin of this receptor is a woman aged 60-70 years with Graves' hyperthyroidism. The CDR3: CASSWAGRTDTQYF. The DNA of the CDR3 is TGCGCCAGCAGCTGGGCGGGCCGCACAGATACGCAGTATTTT.